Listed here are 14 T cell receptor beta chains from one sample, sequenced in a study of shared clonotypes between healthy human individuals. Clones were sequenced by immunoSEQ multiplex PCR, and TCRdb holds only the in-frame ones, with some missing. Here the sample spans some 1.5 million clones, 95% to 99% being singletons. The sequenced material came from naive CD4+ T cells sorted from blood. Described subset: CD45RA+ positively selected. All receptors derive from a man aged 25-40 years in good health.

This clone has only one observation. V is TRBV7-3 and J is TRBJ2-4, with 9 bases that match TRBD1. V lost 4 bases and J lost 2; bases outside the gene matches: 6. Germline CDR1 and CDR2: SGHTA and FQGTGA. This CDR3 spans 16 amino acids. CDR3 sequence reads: CASSSGQGWTKNIQYF. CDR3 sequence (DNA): TGTGCCAGCAGCTCCGGACAGGGGTGGACCAAAAACATTCAGTACTTC.

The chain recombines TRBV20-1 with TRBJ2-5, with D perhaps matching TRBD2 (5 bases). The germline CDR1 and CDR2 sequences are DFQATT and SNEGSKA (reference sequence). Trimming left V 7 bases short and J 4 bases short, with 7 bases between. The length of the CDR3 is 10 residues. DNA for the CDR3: TGCAGTGGGACTGGAGAGACCCAGTACTTC. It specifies CSGTGETQYF.

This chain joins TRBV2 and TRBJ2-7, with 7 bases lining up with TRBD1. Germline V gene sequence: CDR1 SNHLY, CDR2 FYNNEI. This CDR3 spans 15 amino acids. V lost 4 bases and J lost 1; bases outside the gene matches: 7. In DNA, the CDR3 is TGTGCCAGCAGTGGGGGGACAGCTAATTCCTACGAGCAGTACTTC. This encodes CASSGGTANSYEQYF.

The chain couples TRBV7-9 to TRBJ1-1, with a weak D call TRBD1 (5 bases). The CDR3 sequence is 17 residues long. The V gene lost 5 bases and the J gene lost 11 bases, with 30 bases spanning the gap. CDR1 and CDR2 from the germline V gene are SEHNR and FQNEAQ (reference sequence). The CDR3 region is CASSTSTPETGTYAAFF. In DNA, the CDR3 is TGTGCCAGCAGCACTAGCACCCCTGAAACAGGAACCTACGCGGCTTTCTTT.

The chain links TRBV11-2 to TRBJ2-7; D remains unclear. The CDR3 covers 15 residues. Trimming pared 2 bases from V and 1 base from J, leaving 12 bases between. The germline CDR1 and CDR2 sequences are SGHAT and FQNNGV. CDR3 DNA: TGTGCCAGCAGCTTAATGGGCCAACAATCCTACGAGCAGTACTTC. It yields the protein CASSLMGQQSYEQYF.

CDR3 sequence (DNA): TGTGCCAGCAGCTTTGGGACAGCAGCCTACGAGCAGTACTTC. Protein sequence: CASSFGTAAYEQYF. The chain has TRBV5-6 and TRBJ2-7, with TRBD1 matching 7 bases. Germline V lookup: CDR1 SGHDT, CDR2 YYEEEE. The V and J ends lost 2 bases and 2 bases, in that order; junction bases with no gene match: 4. This CDR3 has 14 residues.

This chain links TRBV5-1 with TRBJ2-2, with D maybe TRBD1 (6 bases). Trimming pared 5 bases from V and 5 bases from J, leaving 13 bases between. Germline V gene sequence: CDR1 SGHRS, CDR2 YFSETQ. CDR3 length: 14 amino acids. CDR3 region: CASSLGAQTGELFF. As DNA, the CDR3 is TGCGCCAGCAGTCTGGGGGCGCAAACCGGGGAGCTGTTTTTT.

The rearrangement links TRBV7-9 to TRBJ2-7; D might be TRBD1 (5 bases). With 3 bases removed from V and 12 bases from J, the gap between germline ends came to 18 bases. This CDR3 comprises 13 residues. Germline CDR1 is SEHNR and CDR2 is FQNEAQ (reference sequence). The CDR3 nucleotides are TGTGCCAGCAGCTTGACAGCTTCCCTACGAGGGTACTTC. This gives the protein CASSLTASLRGYF.

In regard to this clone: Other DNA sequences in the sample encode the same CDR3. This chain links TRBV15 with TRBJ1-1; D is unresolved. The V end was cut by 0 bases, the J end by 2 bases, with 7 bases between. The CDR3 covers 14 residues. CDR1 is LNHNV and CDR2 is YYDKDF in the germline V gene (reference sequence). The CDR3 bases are TGTGCCACCAGCAGAGACCCGGGAAACACTGAAGCTTTCTTT. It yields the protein CATSRDPGNTEAFF.

The CDR3 spells CASSWGGEQYF. The CDR3 DNA reads TGTGCCAGCAGCTGGGGCGGCGAGCAGTACTTC. V usage is TRBV7-9 and J usage is TRBJ2-7, with D possibly TRBD1 on 5 matching bases. CDR3 length equals 11 residues. In germline, CDR1 is SEHNR, CDR2 FQNEAQ (reference sequence). V was clipped by 4 bases and J by 6 bases, with 7 bases between them.

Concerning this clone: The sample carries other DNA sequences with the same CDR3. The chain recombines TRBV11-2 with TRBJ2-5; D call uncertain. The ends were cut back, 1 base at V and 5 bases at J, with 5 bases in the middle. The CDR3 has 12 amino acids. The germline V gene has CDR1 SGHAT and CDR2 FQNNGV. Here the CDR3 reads CASSLVRETQYF. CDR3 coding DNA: TGTGCCAGCAGCTTAGTTCGGGAGACCCAGTACTTC.

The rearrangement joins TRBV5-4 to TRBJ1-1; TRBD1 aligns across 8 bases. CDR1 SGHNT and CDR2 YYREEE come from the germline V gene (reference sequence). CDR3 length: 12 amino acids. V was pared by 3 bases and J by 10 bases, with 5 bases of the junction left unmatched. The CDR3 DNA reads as TGTGCCAGCAGCTCTGTACAGGGGGGAGCTTTCTTT. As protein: CASSSVQGGAFF.

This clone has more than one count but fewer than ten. CDR3 amino acids: CASSKTDSHYEQYF. In DNA, the CDR3 is TGCGCCAGCAGCAAGACGGACAGCCACTACGAGCAGTACTTC. This chain connects TRBV5-1 to TRBJ2-7, with a possible D match to TRBD1 (6 bases). The CDR3 covers 14 residues. Looked up from germline, CDR1 is SGHRS and CDR2 is YFSETQ. Trimming took off 4 bases at V and 3 bases at J, with 14 bases between the two ends.

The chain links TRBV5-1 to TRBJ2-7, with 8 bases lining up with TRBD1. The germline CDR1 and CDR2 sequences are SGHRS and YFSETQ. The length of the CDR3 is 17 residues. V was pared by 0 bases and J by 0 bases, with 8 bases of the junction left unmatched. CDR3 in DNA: TGCGCCAGCAGCTTGGCCATGACAGGGGCCGGCTCCTACGAGCAGTACTTC. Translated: CASSLAMTGAGSYEQYF.